What follows is one T cell receptor beta chain and its context. Its antigen is unknown. This sample is part of a study of cytomegalovirus exposure and HLA in healthy donors. Notes on the study in general: Overall, about 160 TCR beta chains were annotated as cytomegalovirus-associated. HLA-A and HLA-B allele assignments for most subjects were reportedly predicted accurately using TCR beta sequences. In vitro testing confirmed three CMV-associated chains as specific for CMV antigens. Analyses of presence/absence relied on an assumption of roughly uniform sequencing depth across donors.

With V trimmed by 5 bases and J by 6 bases, 19 bases remained unmatched. The germline V gene has CDR1 SGHTA and CDR2 FQGNSA. The CDR3 sequence is 18 residues long. The PCR employed 60 Vbeta primers together with 13 Jbeta primers. Repertoires were generated with immunoSEQ multiplex PCR, while TCRdb's copy carries only in-frame clones and drops some. In all, the sample yields some 60,000 clones. Source material: PBMCs. The chain employs TRBV7-2 and TRBJ2-3; 8 bases are shared with TRBD2. This receptor was identified in a man aged 25-40 years in good health and CMV-seropositive. The CDR3 DNA sequence: TGTGCCAGCAGCAATAACGGCCGGGTAGCGGGGTCAAGGGATACGCAGTATTTT. Translating it yields CASSNNGRVAGSRDTQYF.